The T cell receptor beta chain under discussion was sequenced for a study of T-cell reconstitution after alpha-beta-depleted transplantation in children. This clonotype was recorded at least ten times. The antigen remains unidentified. General study findings and limits: By one year post-transplant, T-cell counts and diversity largely arose from T cells that were newly produced. Two months or so post-transplant, alpha-beta T cells reportedly derived from several hundred expanded graft clones. Surviving recipient T cells and thymic progenitors accounted for the high day-60 TCRbeta diversity observed in some patients.

Construction of the TCRbeta library involved unique molecular identifiers. TCRdb called the PCR reads again in MiXCR, with one record for every CDR3 protein. The sample holds about 300,000 distinct CDR3 sequences, around 9.1% seen once. The V gene's germline CDR1 is SGHVS and CDR2 FQNEAQ. Trimming took 5 bases from V and 2 from J; bases not matched to a gene: 4. The CDR3 is 17 amino acids. This chain links TRBV7-8 with TRBJ2-6; 12 nucleotides line up with TRBD1. Sequenced material: PBMCs, taken before TCRalphabeta/CD19-depleted stem cell transplant. This receptor was obtained from a boy less than two years old with acute myeloid leukemia, due to receive a stem cell transplant. The CDR3 DNA is TGTGCCAGCAGCCGTCGGGACAGGGGGCCTGGGGCCAACGTCCTGACTTTC. It translates to CASSRRDRGPGANVLTF.